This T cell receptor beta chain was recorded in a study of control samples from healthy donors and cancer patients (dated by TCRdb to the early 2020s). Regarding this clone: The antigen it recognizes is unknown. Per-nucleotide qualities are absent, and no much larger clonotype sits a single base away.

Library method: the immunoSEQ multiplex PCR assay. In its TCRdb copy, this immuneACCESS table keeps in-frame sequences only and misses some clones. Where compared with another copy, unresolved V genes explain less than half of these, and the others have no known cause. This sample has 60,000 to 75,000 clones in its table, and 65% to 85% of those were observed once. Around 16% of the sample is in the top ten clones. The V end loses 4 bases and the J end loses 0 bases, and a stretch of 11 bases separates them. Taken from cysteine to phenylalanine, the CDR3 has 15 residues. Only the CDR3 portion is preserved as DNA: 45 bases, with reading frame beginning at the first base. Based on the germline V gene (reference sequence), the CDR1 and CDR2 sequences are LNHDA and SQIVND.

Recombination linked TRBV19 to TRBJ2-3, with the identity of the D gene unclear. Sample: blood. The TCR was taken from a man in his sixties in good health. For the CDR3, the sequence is CASSTPRTSTDTQYF. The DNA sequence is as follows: TGTGCCAGTAGTACGCCCCGTACTAGCACAGATACGCAGTATTTT. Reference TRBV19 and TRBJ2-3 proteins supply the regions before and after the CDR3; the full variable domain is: DGGITQSPKYLFRKEGQNVTLSCEQNLNHDAMYWYRQDPGQGLRLIYYSQIVNDFQKGDIAEGYSVSREKKESFPLTVTSAQKNPTAFYLCASSTPRTSTDTQYFGPGTRLTVL.